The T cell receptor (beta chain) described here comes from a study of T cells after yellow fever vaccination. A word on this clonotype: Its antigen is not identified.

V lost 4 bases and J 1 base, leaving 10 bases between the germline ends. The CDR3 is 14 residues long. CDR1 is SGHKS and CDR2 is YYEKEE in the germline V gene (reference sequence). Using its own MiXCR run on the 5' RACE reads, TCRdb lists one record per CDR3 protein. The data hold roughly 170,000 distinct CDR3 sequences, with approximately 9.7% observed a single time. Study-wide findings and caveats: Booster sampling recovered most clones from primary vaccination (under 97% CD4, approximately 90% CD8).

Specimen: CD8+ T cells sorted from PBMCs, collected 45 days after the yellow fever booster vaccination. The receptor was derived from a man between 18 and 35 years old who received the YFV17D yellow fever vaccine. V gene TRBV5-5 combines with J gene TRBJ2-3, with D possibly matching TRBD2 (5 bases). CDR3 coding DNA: TGTGCCAGCAGCCGCCTCGGGGGCACAGATACGCAGTATTTT. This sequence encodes CASSRLGGTDTQYF.